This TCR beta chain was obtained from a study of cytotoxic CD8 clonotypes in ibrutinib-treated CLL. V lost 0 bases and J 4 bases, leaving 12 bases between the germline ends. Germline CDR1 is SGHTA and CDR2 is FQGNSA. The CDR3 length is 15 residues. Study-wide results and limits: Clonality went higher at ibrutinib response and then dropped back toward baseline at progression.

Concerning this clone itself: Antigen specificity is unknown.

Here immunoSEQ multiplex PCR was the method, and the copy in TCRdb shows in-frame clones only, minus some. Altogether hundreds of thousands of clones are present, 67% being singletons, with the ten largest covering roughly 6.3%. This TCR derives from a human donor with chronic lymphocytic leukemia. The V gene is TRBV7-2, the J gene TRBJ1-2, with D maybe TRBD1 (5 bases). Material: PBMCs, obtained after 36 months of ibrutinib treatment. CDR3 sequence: CASSLAGAAAYGYTF. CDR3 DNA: TGTGCCAGCAGCTTAGCAGGGGCCGCCGCCTATGGCTACACCTTC.